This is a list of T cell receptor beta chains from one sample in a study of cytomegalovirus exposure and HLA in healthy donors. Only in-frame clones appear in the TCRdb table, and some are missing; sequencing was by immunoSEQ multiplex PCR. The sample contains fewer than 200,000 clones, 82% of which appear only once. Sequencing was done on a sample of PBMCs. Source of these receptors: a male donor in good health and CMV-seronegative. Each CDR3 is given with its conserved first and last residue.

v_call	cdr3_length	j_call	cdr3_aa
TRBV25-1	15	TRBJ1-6	CASRGVGDYNSPLHF
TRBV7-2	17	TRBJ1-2	CASSLQQSRTGSYGYTF
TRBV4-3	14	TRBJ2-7	CASSPRDTPFEQYF
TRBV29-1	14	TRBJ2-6	CSVTQGSATNVLTF
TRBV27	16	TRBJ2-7	CASSAFRDRVNYEQYF
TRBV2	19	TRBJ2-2	CASSDWGTSGREDTGELFF
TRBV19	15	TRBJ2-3	CASSIDRSGTDTQYF
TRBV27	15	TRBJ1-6	CASSLVAGVGSPLHF
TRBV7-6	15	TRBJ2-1	CASSLDQSRLAEQFF
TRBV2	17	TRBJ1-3	CASSEAGRTWGGNTIYF
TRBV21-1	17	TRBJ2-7	CASSKAPIRAPNYEQYF
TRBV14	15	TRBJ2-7	CASSRIQGVSYEQYF
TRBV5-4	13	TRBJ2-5	CASSLVQQETQYF
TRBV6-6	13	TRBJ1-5	CASIGDSNQPQHF
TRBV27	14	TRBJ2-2	CASSIGLNTGELFF
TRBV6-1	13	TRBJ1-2	CASSEGTGYGYTF
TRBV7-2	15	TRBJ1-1	CASSPQGQVNTEAFF
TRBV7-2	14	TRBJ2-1	CASSSRGSNNEQFF
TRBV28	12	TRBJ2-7	CASSQQGGEQYF
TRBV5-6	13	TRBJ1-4	CASSLPGWEKLFF
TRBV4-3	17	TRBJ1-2	CASSQDSLAGDIDGYTF
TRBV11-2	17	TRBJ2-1	CASSLTSGASSYNEQFF
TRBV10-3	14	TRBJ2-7	CAISESGTLYEQYF
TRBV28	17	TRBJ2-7	CASSVGHHRAISYEQYF
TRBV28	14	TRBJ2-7	CASSPTGSPREQYF
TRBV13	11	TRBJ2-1	CASSRENEQFF
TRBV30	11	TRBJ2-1	CVHRVSNERFF
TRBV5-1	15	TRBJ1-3	CASSLEGVTGNTIYF
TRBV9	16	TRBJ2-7	CASSVGRLDRGIEQYF
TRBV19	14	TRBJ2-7	CASSIAGGSYEQYF
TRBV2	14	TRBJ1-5	CASNRLGARQPQHF
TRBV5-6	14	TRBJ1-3	CASTSGGSGNTIYF
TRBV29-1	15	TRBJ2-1	CSVGGGTSSYNEQFF
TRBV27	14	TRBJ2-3	CASSLQGFADTQYF
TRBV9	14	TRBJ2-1	CASQFGGGLNEQFF
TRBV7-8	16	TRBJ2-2	CASSLGSQGVSGELFF
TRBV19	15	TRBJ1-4	CASSSGTATNEKLFF
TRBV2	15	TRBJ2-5	CASSEDAGGFETQYF
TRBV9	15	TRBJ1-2	CASSVDPVADNGYTF
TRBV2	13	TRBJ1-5	CASHTDDNQPQHF
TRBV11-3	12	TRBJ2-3	CASSSPTDTQYF
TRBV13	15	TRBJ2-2	CASSFLTGNTGELFF
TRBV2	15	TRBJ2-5	CASSATGGRSETQYF
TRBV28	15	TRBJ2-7	CASSPNLAGELEQYF
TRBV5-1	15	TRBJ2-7	CASSLGLAGFYEQYF
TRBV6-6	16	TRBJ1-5	CASSYSTVRSNQPQHF
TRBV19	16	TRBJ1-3	CASSEGQIRSGNTIYF
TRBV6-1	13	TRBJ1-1	CASSGQGFTEAFF
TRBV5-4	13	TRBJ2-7	CASSAGKGGEQYF
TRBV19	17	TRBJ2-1	CASSISGWREAYNEQFF
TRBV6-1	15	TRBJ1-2	CAGDPGDRGFNGYTF
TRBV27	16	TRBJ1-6	CASSLSFRARNSPLHF
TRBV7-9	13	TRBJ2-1	CSSSFPDREEQFF
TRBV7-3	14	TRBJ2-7	CASSPGGLTYEQYF
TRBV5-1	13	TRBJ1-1	CASSSGQSTEAFF
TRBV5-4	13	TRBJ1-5	CASSLAGRQPQHF
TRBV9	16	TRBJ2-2	CASSVATGWSTGELFF